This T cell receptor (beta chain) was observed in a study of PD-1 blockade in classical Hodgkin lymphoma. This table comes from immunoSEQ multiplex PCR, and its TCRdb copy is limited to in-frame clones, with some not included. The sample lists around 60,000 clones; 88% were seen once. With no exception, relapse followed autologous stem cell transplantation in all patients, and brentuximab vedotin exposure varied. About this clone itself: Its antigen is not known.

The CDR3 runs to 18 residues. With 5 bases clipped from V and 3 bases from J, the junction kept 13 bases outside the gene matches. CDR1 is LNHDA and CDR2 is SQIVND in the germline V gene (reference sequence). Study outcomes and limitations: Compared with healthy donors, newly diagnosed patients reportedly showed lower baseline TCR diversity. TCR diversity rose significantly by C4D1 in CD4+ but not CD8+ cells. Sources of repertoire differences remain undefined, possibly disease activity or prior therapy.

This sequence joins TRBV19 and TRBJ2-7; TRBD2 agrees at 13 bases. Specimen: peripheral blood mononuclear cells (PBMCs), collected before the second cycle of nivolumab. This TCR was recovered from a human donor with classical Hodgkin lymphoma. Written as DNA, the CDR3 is TGTGCCAGTAGTGGAACCGGGACTAGCGGGGTCCCCTTCTACGAGCAGTACTTC. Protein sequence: CASSGTGTSGVPFYEQYF.